This T cell receptor beta chain was sequenced for a study of shared clonotypes between healthy human individuals. Assay execution proceeded at the deep level. Template amounts of about 270 ng DNA, 30,000 or so T cell genomes, were employed in unsorted PBMC replicate PCRs. Sequencing used immunoSEQ multiplex PCR; TCRdb keeps in-frame clones, though not all of them. Of fewer than 550,000 clones in the sample, about 80% were seen once. Per the germline V gene, CDR1 is SGHVS and CDR2 is FQNEAQ. V was pared by 4 bases and J by 0 bases, with 10 bases between. This CDR3 contains 15 residues. The chain recombines TRBV7-8 with TRBJ1-3; D perhaps matches TRBD1 (6 bases). The origin of this receptor is a woman aged 40 to 50 in good health. Some clones in this sample may be carry-over from other donors' samples. The sequenced material came from PBMCs. The CDR3 DNA sequence: TGTGCCAGCAGCTCCAGGGGAAACTCTGGAAACACCATATATTTT. Translation: CASSSRGNSGNTIYF.